This TCR beta chain was sequenced for a study of shared clonotypes between healthy human individuals. Findings and caveats of the study: Rarefaction exposed incomplete sorted-subset sequencing despite large depth.

Germline CDR1 reads KGHSH; CDR2 reads LQKENI. V was trimmed by 2 bases and J by 0 bases, leaving 10 bases between them. This CDR3 spans 15 amino acids. Only in-frame clones appear in the TCRdb table, and some are missing; sequencing was by immunoSEQ multiplex PCR. The data show over 2 million clones, with 95% seen just once and 0.1% to 0.15% held by the top ten. Of note for this clone: Its antigen is not known.

Sequenced material: naive CD4+ T cells sorted from blood. Subset defined: CD45RA+ positively selected. The TCR comes from a man aged 18 to 30 in good health. V and J are TRBV18 and TRBJ1-2, with D hard to call. In DNA, the CDR3 is TGTGCCAGCTCACCAAGTACAGTACCTAACTATGGCTACACCTTC. It codes for CASSPSTVPNYGYTF.